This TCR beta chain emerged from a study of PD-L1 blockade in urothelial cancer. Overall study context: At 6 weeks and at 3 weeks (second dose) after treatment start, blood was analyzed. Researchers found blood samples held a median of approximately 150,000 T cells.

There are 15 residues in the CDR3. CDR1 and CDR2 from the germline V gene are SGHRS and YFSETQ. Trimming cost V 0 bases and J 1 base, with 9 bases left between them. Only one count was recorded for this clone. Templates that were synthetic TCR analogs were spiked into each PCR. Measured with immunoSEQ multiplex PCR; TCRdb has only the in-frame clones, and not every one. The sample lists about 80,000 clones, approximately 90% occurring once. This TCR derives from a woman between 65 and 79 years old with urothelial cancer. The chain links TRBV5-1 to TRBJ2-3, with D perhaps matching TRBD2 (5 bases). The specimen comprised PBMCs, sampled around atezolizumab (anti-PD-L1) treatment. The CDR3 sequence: CASSLDPGGTDTQYF. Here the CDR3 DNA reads TGCGCCAGCAGCTTGGATCCCGGGGGCACAGATACGCAGTATTTT. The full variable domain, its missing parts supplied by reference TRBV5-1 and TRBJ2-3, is KAGVTQTPRYLIKTRGQQVTLSCSPISGHRSVSWYQQTPGQGLQFLFEYFSETQRNKGNFPGRFSGRQFSNSRSEMNVSTLELGDSALYLCASSLDPGGTDTQYFGPGTRLTVL.